The entry below describes one T cell receptor (beta chain). In the study's own analysis: Using reference gene primer amplification, nucleated cell counts were estimated. Using immunoSEQ multiplex PCR, the repertoire was profiled, and TCRdb retains in-frame clones only, with some absent. V, J and clone size reflect that table, while D and trimming were determined from the DNA. This sample yields 130,000 to 150,000 clones, of which approximately 83% are seen a single time; roughly 3% belongs to the top ten. This sample was included in a study of blood T cell repertoires in COVID-19. Overall study context: Researchers got acute and convalescent COVID-19 samples from the United States, Italy and Spain. T cells, B-cell-depleted T cells, or PBMCs supplied cDNA or gDNA.

The CDR3 runs 13 residues. The germline V gene has CDR1 ENHRY and CDR2 SYGVKD. V was trimmed by 3 bases and J by 0 bases, leaving 5 bases between them. This receptor was identified in a woman older than 75 with acute or convalescent COVID-19. The material sequenced was peripheral blood. The chain carries TRBV10-3 and TRBJ1-1; D is ambiguous. In nucleotides, the CDR3 is TGTGCCATCAGTGACAGAATGAACACTGAAGCTTTCTTT. It yields the protein CAISDRMNTEAFF.